A single sample is the source of the 32 T cell receptor beta chains below, sequenced in a study of blood T cell repertoires in COVID-19. Assay: immunoSEQ multiplex PCR; the TCRdb copy retains only in-frame clones and omits some. The data show about 250,000 clones, with roughly four fifths seen just once and roughly 5.3% held by the top ten. Sequencing input: PBMCs or T cells enriched from blood (not recorded which). Receptors originate from a middle-aged man who had been exposed to COVID-19.

The CDR3 coding sequence is TGTGCTAGTGGTTTGTTCGGCGGGGAGCTGTTTTTT. This sequence encodes CASGLFGGELFF. This chain joins TRBV12-5 and TRBJ2-2; D uncertain. The germline V gene encodes CDR1 LGHNT and CDR2 FRNRAP. Between the trimmed V and J ends, which lost 2 bases and 7 bases, there was a span of 5 bases. The CDR3 covers 12 residues. The complete variable domain, with remaining parts taken from reference TRBV12-5 and TRBJ2-2, reads DARVTQTPRHKVTEMGQEVTMRCQPILGHNTVFWYRQTMMQGLELLAYFRNRAPLDDSGMPKDRFSAEMPDATLATLKIQPSEPRDSAVYFCASGLFGGELFFGEGSRLTVL.

The chain couples TRBV27 to TRBJ2-5; D is unclear. The CDR3 runs to 14 residues. The ends were cut back, 3 bases at V and 5 bases at J, with 13 bases in the middle. Germline values: CDR1 MNHEY, CDR2 SMNVEV (reference sequence). This chain's CDR3 is CASSFRHSIETQYF. The CDR3 DNA sequence: TGTGCCAGCAGTTTCCGCCACAGTATCGAGACCCAGTACTTC.

V and J are TRBV18 and TRBJ2-2; TRBD2 matches 11 bases. CDR1 is KGHSH and CDR2 is LQKENI in the germline V gene. V lost 4 bases, J lost 5 bases, and 6 bases stayed unmatched. The CDR3 totals 16 residues. The CDR3 region has the DNA TGTGCCAGCTCACAAACTAGCGGGGGAAGAACCGGGGAGCTGTTTTTT. Encoded protein: CASSQTSGGRTGELFF.

This rearrangement joins TRBV24-1 to TRBJ2-7; D unclear. Germline CDR1 reads KGHDR; CDR2 reads SFDVKD. There are 11 residues in the CDR3. V was clipped by 4 bases and J by 2 bases, with 2 bases between them. DNA for the CDR3: TGTGCCACCAGTGACGCCTACGAGCAGTACTTC. Translated, it gives CATSDAYEQYF.

This sequence joins TRBV5-1 and TRBJ2-7; 8 bases are a match to TRBD1. The CDR3 is 16 residues long. The V gene end was trimmed by 4 bases and the J gene end by 5 bases; junction bases not matched to a gene: 14. The V gene's germline CDR1 is SGHRS and CDR2 YFSETQ. CDR3 in DNA: TGCGCCAGCAGCCAACGACAGGGGCGAATAGTCGACGAGCAGTACTTC. Translated: CASSQRQGRIVDEQYF.

The V gene is TRBV3-1 (or the pseudogene TRBV3-2), the J gene TRBJ2-4; no clear D gene. CDR1 and CDR2 (germline): LGHDT, YNNKEL (reference sequence). The CDR3 consists of 22 residues. V was clipped by 4 bases and J by 9 bases, with 40 bases between them. CDR3 amino acids: CASSLRYNAQDFGINKNSIQYF. As DNA, the CDR3 is TGTGCCAGCAGCCTAAGATACAACGCTCAAGACTTCGGTATTAATAAGAATAGCATTCAGTACTTC.

This rearrangement joins TRBV28 to TRBJ1-5; D uncertain. The V end was cut by 6 bases, the J end by 4 bases, with 10 bases between. The CDR3 has 13 amino acids. The germline CDR1 and CDR2 sequences are MDHEN and SYDVKM. As DNA, the CDR3 is TGTGCCAGCAGGCTCCCCGGGAATCAGCCCCAGCATTTT. It codes for CASRLPGNQPQHF.

The chain employs TRBV11-3 and TRBJ1-4; D is uncertain. Trimming removed 0 bases at V and 13 bases at J, with 9 bases between. From germline, CDR1 is SGHNT and CDR2 YENEEA. This CDR3 comprises 12 residues. The CDR3 DNA reads as TGTGCCAGCAGCTTAGAGCTCGAGGGACTGTTTTTT. Translating it yields CASSLELEGLFF.

CDR3 protein: CASSLAQPTARRRSGFIQYF. The CDR3 DNA is TGTGCCAGCAGCTTAGCGCAACCGACTGCTCGTCGTCGTAGCGGATTTATTCAGTACTTC. The chain employs TRBV7-2 and TRBJ2-4, with TRBD2 as a possible D gene (6 bases). Germline values: CDR1 SGHTA, CDR2 FQGNSA. This CDR3 spans 20 amino acids. The V end lost 0 bases, the J end lost 10 bases, and 31 bases lay between the germline ends.

Written as DNA, the CDR3 is TGTGCCAGCAGTTCACCCCTGACTCCGTCCCTCCACTTT. This gives the protein CASSSPLTPSLHF. J is TRBJ1-6 and V is TRBV12-3 or TRBV12-4; D not resolved. V lost 4 bases and J lost 14, with 15 bases in between. This CDR3 contains 13 residues.

This chain joins TRBV9 and TRBJ2-7; 9 positions match TRBD1. The CDR3 runs to 15 residues. Germline assignment: CDR1 SGDLS and CDR2 YYNGEE. J was trimmed by 3 bases and V by 4 bases; bases with no gene match: 8. As DNA, the CDR3 is TGTGCCAGCAGCTACCGGGACAGGGACCTCTACGAGCAGTACTTC. Translation: CASSYRDRDLYEQYF.

The chain combines TRBV7-3 with TRBJ2-2; possibly TRBD2 for D (6 bases). The CDR3 extends over 13 amino acids. The germline V and J ends were trimmed by 2 bases and 5 bases, with 6 bases remaining between them. Germline CDR1 SGHTA, CDR2 FQGTGA. In DNA, the CDR3 is TGTGCCAGCAGCTTACGGGAGACCGGGGAGCTGTTTTTT. Residues: CASSLRETGELFF.

The chain couples TRBV7-9 to TRBJ2-1, with 12 bases identical to TRBD2. This CDR3 is built from 15 residues. V lost 5 bases and J lost 7; bases outside the gene matches: 6. Germline V gene sequence: CDR1 SEHNR, CDR2 FQNEAQ (reference sequence). The CDR3 DNA reads TGTGCCAGCAGCGCCCGACTAGCGGGAGCTAATGAGCAGTTCTTC. This codes for CASSARLAGANEQFF.

The chain uses TRBV9 and TRBJ2-3; perhaps TRBD2 as D (5 bases). Trimming removed 3 bases from V and 6 bases from J, with 14 bases in between. Germline V gene data show CDR1 as SGDLS and CDR2 as YYNGEE. The CDR3 has 14 residues. The CDR3 sequence is CASSAIVREDTQYF. In DNA form, the CDR3 reads TGTGCCAGCAGCGCAATAGTGAGGGAGGATACGCAGTATTTT.

The rearrangement links TRBV24-1 to TRBJ2-2; a possible D gene is TRBD2 (5 bases). Germline V gene data show CDR1 as KGHDR and CDR2 as SFDVKD. The CDR3 consists of 14 residues. V gave up 10 bases and J gave up 0 bases, with 11 bases separating them. This CDR3 reads CATERGSNTGELFF. The CDR3 DNA reads as TGTGCCACGGAGAGAGGGTCGAACACCGGGGAGCTGTTTTTT.

This clone was detected once. CDR3 bases: TGCGCCAGCAGATCTCAAGCGGGATCCTGGGAGCAGTACTTC. It encodes CASRSQAGSWEQYF. The V and J genes are TRBV5-1 and TRBJ2-7, with 7 nucleotides matching TRBD2. This CDR3 has 14 amino acids. CDR1 is SGHRS and CDR2 is YFSETQ in the germline V gene. The V gene end was trimmed by 5 bases and the J gene end by 7 bases; junction bases not matched to a gene: 12.

The chain has TRBV7-2 and TRBJ2-1, with 8 bases that match TRBD1. Trimming cost V 1 base and J 9 bases; bases outside gene matches: 5. CDR3 length equals 14 residues. CDR1 and CDR2 from the germline V gene are SGHTA and FQGNSA. CDR3 in amino acids: CASSLDRGTREQFF. CDR3 DNA sequence: TGTGCCAGCAGCTTAGACAGGGGGACGCGTGAGCAGTTCTTC.

The gene calls are TRBV9 and TRBJ1-1; D is possibly TRBD1 (5 bases). V lost 0 bases, J lost 5 bases, and 14 bases lay in between. The CDR3 contains 15 residues. CDR1 is SGDLS and CDR2 is YYNGEE in the germline V gene. CDR3 residues: CASSVEPGSRTEAFF. The CDR3 DNA reads as TGTGCCAGCAGCGTAGAGCCAGGGTCGCGAACTGAAGCTTTCTTT. Full variable domain (missing parts from reference TRBV9 and TRBJ1-1): DSGVTQTPKHLITATGQRVTLRCSPRSGDLSVYWYQQSLDQGLQFLIQYYNGEERAKGNILERFSAQQFPDLHSELNLSSLELGDSALYFCASSVEPGSRTEAFFGQGTRLTVV.

This clone occurred a few times. The same CDR3 arises from other DNA sequences in this sample as well. The V gene is TRBV11-2, the J gene TRBJ1-2, with D unresolved. Per germline, CDR1 SGHAT and CDR2 FQNNGV. CDR3 length equals 12 residues. Trimming removed 0 bases from V and 6 bases from J, with 5 bases in between. The CDR3 is CASSLDRDGYTF. CDR3 coding DNA: TGTGCCAGCAGCTTAGACCGGGATGGCTACACCTTC. The complete variable domain, with remaining parts taken from reference TRBV11-2 and TRBJ1-2, reads EAGVAQSPRYKIIEKRQSVAFWCNPISGHATLYWYQQILGQGPKLLIQFQNNGVVDDSQLPKDRFSAERLKGVDSTLKIQPAKLEDSAVYLCASSLDRDGYTFGSGTRLTVV.

The chain employs TRBV4-1 and TRBJ2-7; D remains ambiguous. The V and J ends lost 1 base and 9 bases respectively, with 13 bases between them. This CDR3 has 13 amino acids. Germline V gene data show CDR1 as MGHRA and CDR2 as YSYEKL. CDR3 DNA sequence: TGCGCCAGCAGCCAAGGTCTGGTAACGGGGCAGTACTTC. Its translation: CASSQGLVTGQYF.

The genes are TRBV9 and TRBJ1-1; D gene uncertain. This CDR3 has 12 residues. Germline V gene data show CDR1 as SGDLS and CDR2 as YYNGEE. V lost 0 bases to trimming and J lost 7 bases, with 7 bases between them. The CDR3 DNA reads as TGTGCCAGCAGCGTAGGATTCGGTGAAGCTTTCTTT. It specifies CASSVGFGEAFF. The variable domain in full, with the rest retrieved from reference TRBV9 and TRBJ1-1, is DSGVTQTPKHLITATGQRVTLRCSPRSGDLSVYWYQQSLDQGLQFLIQYYNGEERAKGNILERFSAQQFPDLHSELNLSSLELGDSALYFCASSVGFGEAFFGQGTRLTVV.

The chain links TRBV7-9 to TRBJ2-1; TRBD2 matches at 10 bases. CDR1 is SEHNR, CDR2 FQNEAQ, per germline (reference sequence). This CDR3 region has 14 residues. The V segment lost 7 bases and the J segment 7 bases; nucleotides outside the gene matches: 7. In DNA form, the CDR3 reads TGTGCCAGCACCGTAGCGGGGGGTTGGAATGAGCAGTTCTTC. Encoded protein: CASTVAGGWNEQFF.

The rearrangement joins TRBV6-5 to TRBJ1-2; D ambiguous. The length of the CDR3 is 15 residues. The V and J ends lost 2 bases and 2 bases respectively, with 12 bases between them. The V gene's germline CDR1 is MNHEY and CDR2 SVGAGI. CDR3 region: CASSYLRVQNYGYTF. CDR3 DNA sequence: TGTGCCAGCAGTTACCTGAGAGTCCAAAACTATGGCTACACCTTC.

As regards this clone: This sample also contains other DNA sequences that code for the same CDR3. Written as DNA, the CDR3 is TGTGCCAGCTCACCGGGACAGGGGAATTCACCCCTCCACTTT. Encoded protein: CASSPGQGNSPLHF. The rearrangement uses TRBV18 and TRBJ1-6; TRBD1 agrees at 10 bases. V shed 3 bases, J shed 7 bases, and the junction held 0 bases outside the gene matches. This CDR3 has 14 residues. Germline V gene lookup returns CDR1 KGHSH and CDR2 LQKENI.

The gene calls are TRBV11-3 and TRBJ2-7; 9 bases agree with TRBD2. V was pared by 6 bases and J by 6 bases, with 3 bases of the junction left unmatched. The germline CDR1 and CDR2 sequences are SGHNT and YENEEA. The CDR3 has 12 amino acids. In DNA form, the CDR3 reads TGTGCCAGCAGAAAAGCGGGAGGCGAGCAGTACTTC. Its translation is CASRKAGGEQYF.

The chain couples TRBV27 to TRBJ1-1, with 7 bases aligning to TRBD1. Per the germline V gene, CDR1 is MNHEY and CDR2 is SMNVEV (reference sequence). The CDR3 is made up of 15 amino acids. J was trimmed by 4 bases and V by 4 bases; bases with no gene match: 9. CDR3 sequence reads: CASSSPQDRSTEAFF. The CDR3 bases are TGTGCCAGCAGTTCCCCCCAGGACAGGTCCACTGAAGCTTTCTTT.

On this clone itself: One end of the junction fails to match germline, which may point to a read error. The rearrangement links TRBV7-7 to TRBJ2-3, with 8 bases lining up with TRBD2. This CDR3 contains 18 residues. Per the germline V gene, CDR1 is SSHAT and CDR2 is FNYEAQ (reference sequence). The CDR3 region has the DNA TGTGCTAGCAGCCTCGGGGTAGCGGGGTCCTCTAGCACAGATACGCAGTATTTT. Amino acids: CASSLGVAGSSSTDTQYF. The variable domain in full, completed from reference TRBV7-7 and TRBJ2-3, reads GAGVSQSPRYKVTKRGQDVTLRCDPISSHATLYWYQQALGQGPEFLTYFNYEAQPDKSGLPSDRFSAERPEGSISTLTIQRTEQRDSAMYRCASSLGVAGSSSTDTQYFGPGTRLTVL.

The chain is built from TRBV5-5 and TRBJ2-3; 8 nucleotides match TRBD1. The CDR3 has 18 residues. Trimming took 3 bases from V and 4 from J; bases not matched to a gene: 16. In germline, CDR1 is SGHKS, CDR2 YYEKEE (reference sequence). The CDR3 DNA is TGTGCCAGCAGCTCTGGGACAGGAGGAGGTTCGAGCGCAGATACGCAGTATTTT. Amino acid sequence: CASSSGTGGGSSADTQYF.

V is TRBV7-2 and J is TRBJ2-1; possible D gene TRBD1, 6 bases. V was trimmed by 4 bases and J by 3 bases, leaving 7 bases between them. Germline V lookup: CDR1 SGHTA, CDR2 FQGNSA. This CDR3 comprises 13 residues. The CDR3 spells CASSSGHYNEQFF. The CDR3 coding sequence is TGTGCCAGCAGCTCGGGACACTACAATGAGCAGTTCTTC.

The chain recombines TRBV5-6 with TRBJ1-2; unclear D gene. Germline V CDR1 and CDR2: SGHDT, YYEEEE. There are 16 residues in the CDR3. V lost 0 bases and J 5 bases, leaving 17 bases between the germline ends. The CDR3: CASSLAGGQSLYGYTF. CDR3 coding DNA: TGTGCCAGCAGCTTGGCTGGAGGCCAGAGCCTTTATGGCTACACCTTC.

The rearrangement joins TRBV5-4 to TRBJ2-5, with 7 bases aligning to TRBD2. Looked up from germline, CDR1 is SGHNT and CDR2 is YYREEE (reference sequence). Trimming removed 4 bases from V and 0 bases from J; junction bases left unmatched: 12. CDR3 length equals 17 residues. The CDR3 protein is CASSPDSSGFNQETQYF. CDR3 DNA: TGTGCCAGCAGCCCCGACTCTAGCGGTTTTAACCAAGAGACCCAGTACTTC.

This chain joins TRBV19 and TRBJ1-1; 8 bases are a match to TRBD1. The CDR3 consists of 15 residues. Germline V gene sequence: CDR1 LNHDA, CDR2 SQIVND (reference sequence). V lost 8 bases and J lost 2; bases outside the gene matches: 10. CDR3 DNA sequence: TGTGCCAGTTTTGGGACAGGCCTTACCAACACTGAAGCTTTCTTT. Its protein is CASFGTGLTNTEAFF.